Only a few counts were recorded for the clone carrying this TCR beta chain. Its target is unknown. The source material, RNA transcripts, was used to amplify TCR beta CDR3 regions. An initial round of RT-PCR targeting the TCR CDR3 relied on the HTBI primer set. TCRdb used MiXCR to reprocess the multiplex PCR reads, holding one entry per CDR3 protein. The sample shows 500,000 to 550,000 distinct CDR3 sequences, approximately 20% of them seen only once. The data originate from a study of T cells in Graves' hyperthyroidism and ophthalmopathy. Study-level information: Peripheral blood sampling occurred at initial diagnosis, before any treatment.

This CDR3 has 14 amino acids. V was pared by 4 bases and J by 6 bases, with 4 bases of the junction left unmatched. Germline CDR1 and CDR2: KGHDR and SFDVKD. Notes on the study in general: Before onset, ophthalmopathy was predicted by the model a median roughly 6.4 months earlier. Expanded thyroid clonotypes (above 0.001) were mostly also found in blood. A model of 13 V-J features distinguished ophthalmopathy from stable hyperthyroidism.

J is TRBJ2-2 and V is TRBV24-1, with TRBD1 matching 7 bases. The sequence came from a man aged 40-50 years with Graves' ophthalmopathy. Sequencing was performed on blood. In nucleotides, the CDR3 is TGTGCCACCAGTGACCCGACAGGGCCCGGGGAGCTGTTTTTT. The encoded protein is CATSDPTGPGELFF.